The T cell receptor (beta chain) under discussion was sequenced for a study of OX40 agonist ivuxolimab in advanced cancers. Background on the study: The patients got ivuxolimab, which is an agonistic anti-OX40 (CD134) antibody.

The V end lost 3 bases, the J end lost 11 bases, and 28 bases lay between the germline ends. CDR1 and CDR2 (germline): KGHSH, LQKENI. This CDR3 comprises 17 residues. In its sample, this clone was seen once. Its antigen is not identified. TCRdb's copy holds only in-frame clones and misses some; the assay was immunoSEQ multiplex PCR. In the table there are roughly 50,000 clones, 70% to 90% of which are singletons. The study, taken as a whole, reports: No determination was made of the antigen specificity of the expanded peripheral T cells.

This TCR was sampled from an adult with an advanced solid tumor such as melanoma, head and neck, liver or kidney cancer. J is TRBJ1-1 and V is TRBV18; TRBD1 is a possible D gene (6 bases). Sequenced here: CD4+ or CD8+ T cells sorted from blood, sampled in a trial of the OX40 agonist ivuxolimab. The CDR3 is CASSPLSVDRFLPAAFF. As DNA, the CDR3 is TGTGCCAGCTCACCCCTCAGCGTCGACAGGTTTCTGCCGGCGGCTTTCTTT. The full variable domain, its missing parts supplied by reference TRBV18 and TRBJ1-1, is NAGVMQNPRHLVRRRGQEARLRCSPMKGHSHVYWYRQLPEEGLKFMVYLQKENIIDESGMPKERFSAEFPKEGPSILRIQQVVRGDSAAYFCASSPLSVDRFLPAAFFGQGTRLTVV.